Below are 10 T cell receptor beta chains sequenced from a single sample in a study of cytomegalovirus exposure and HLA in healthy donors. The PCR made use of 60 Vbeta and 13 Jbeta primers. The assay was immunoSEQ multiplex PCR, and TCRdb's table has in-frame clones only and misses some. The sample lists 130,000 to 150,000 clones; roughly 80% were seen once. The source material was PBMCs. The receptors originated from a middle-aged woman in good health and CMV-seropositive.

The chain is built from TRBV7-3 and TRBJ2-5; 12 nucleotides line up with TRBD2. Gene TRBJ2-7 matches the end of the DNA better, so the J call may be wrong. Germline assignment: CDR1 SGHTA and CDR2 FQGTGA. The CDR3 has 15 residues. CDR3 region: CASSLTSGSGYEQYF. For the CDR3, the DNA is TGTGCCAGCAGCTTGACTAGCGGGAGTGGGTACGAGCAGTACTTC.

This chain uses TRBV10-2 with TRBJ1-6; 9 bases agree with TRBD1. Per the germline V gene, CDR1 is WSHSY and CDR2 is SAAADI. V was pared by 0 bases and J by 8 bases, with 2 bases of the junction left unmatched. The CDR3 has 15 amino acids. As DNA, the CDR3 is TGCGCCAGCAGTGAGTCCGGACAGGGGTATTCACCCCTCCACTTT. Translation gives CASSESGQGYSPLHF.

CDR3 loop: CASSSSGTAVQPQHF. The CDR3 DNA sequence: TGTGCCAGCAGTTCCTCCGGGACAGCCGTTCAGCCCCAGCATTTT. The J gene is TRBJ1-5, the V gene TRBV27; TRBD1 aligns across 7 bases. This CDR3 spans 15 amino acids. Losses at the gene ends were 4 bases for V and 6 bases for J; bases not matched to a gene: 9. Germline CDR1 and CDR2: MNHEY and SMNVEV (reference sequence).

V is TRBV25-1 and J is TRBJ2-2; a possible D gene is TRBD2 (5 bases). Germline V gene data show CDR1 as MGHDK and CDR2 as SYGVNS. V lost 3 bases, J lost 2 bases, and 13 bases lay in between. This CDR3 is 16 amino acids long. In DNA, the CDR3 is TGTGCCAGCAGTGACTCGAGGGCACCTAACACCGGGGAGCTGTTTTTT. Translation: CASSDSRAPNTGELFF.

The gene calls are TRBV7-8 and TRBJ1-5; tentatively, D is TRBD1 (6 bases). Germline CDR1 and CDR2: SGHVS and FQNEAQ. This CDR3 has 17 amino acids. V was shortened by 4 bases and J by 0 bases, with 16 bases between the two germline ends. The CDR3 region has the DNA TGTGCCAGCAGCTCGAAACGACAGGCCCATAGCAATCAGCCCCAGCATTTT. Translating it yields CASSSKRQAHSNQPQHF.

The rearrangement links TRBV5-4 to TRBJ1-2; 8 nucleotides match TRBD1. Trimming cost V 4 bases and J 2 bases; bases outside gene matches: 7. Germline V gene lookup returns CDR1 SGHNT and CDR2 YYREEE (reference sequence). The CDR3 contains 15 residues. The CDR3 sequence is CASSTRTGLNYGYTF. CDR3 nucleotide sequence: TGTGCCAGCAGCACGCGGACAGGGTTGAACTATGGCTACACCTTC. The variable domain in full, with the rest retrieved from reference TRBV5-4 and TRBJ1-2, is ETGVTQSPTHLIKTRGQQVTLRCSSQSGHNTVSWYQQALGQGPQFIFQYYREEENGRGNFPPRFSGLQFPNYSSELNVNALELDDSALYLCASSTRTGLNYGYTFGSGTRLTVV.

In DNA form, the CDR3 reads TGTGCCAGCAGCCCACAGTGGGGAACTGGCGGGGGGACCGGGGAGCTGTTTTTT. Amino acids: CASSPQWGTGGGTGELFF. The chain links TRBV5-4 to TRBJ2-2; 8 bases line up with TRBD2. V lost 4 bases to trimming and J lost 5 bases; unmatched junction nucleotides: 16. The CDR3 is 18 amino acids. The germline gives CDR1 SGHNT, CDR2 YYREEE (reference sequence).

The chain links TRBV27 to TRBJ2-3; TRBD2 matches 9 bases. Germline V gene lookup returns CDR1 MNHEY and CDR2 SMNVEV (reference sequence). The CDR3 is 14 amino acids. With 4 bases clipped from V and 8 bases from J, the junction kept 7 bases outside the gene matches. The CDR3 is CASSYRGREGTQYF. The CDR3 nucleotides are TGTGCCAGCAGTTATCGTGGGCGGGAGGGTACGCAGTATTTT.

V and J are TRBV29-1 and TRBJ1-1; D uncertain. The CDR3 spans 12 residues. The germline V gene has CDR1 SQVTM and CDR2 ANQGSEA. Trimming removed 4 bases from V and 0 bases from J, with 6 bases in between. In DNA form, the CDR3 reads TGCAGCGTTGGGGGAGTGAACACTGAAGCTTTCTTT. Its translation: CSVGGVNTEAFF. The variable domain in full, completed from reference TRBV29-1 and TRBJ1-1, reads SAVISQKPSRDICQRGTSLTIQCQVDSQVTMMFWYRQQPGQSLTLIATANQGSEATYESGFVIDKFPISRPNLTFSTLTVSNMSPEDSSIYLCSVGGVNTEAFFGQGTRLTVV.

The V gene is TRBV12-2, the J gene TRBJ2-7; the table's TRBD1 call for D was not verified on the DNA. TRBV12-2 is described as a pseudogene. The CDR3 is 15 amino acids. The CDR3 nucleotides read TGTGCAAGTCGCTTGCCTCCCGGACAATCCTACGAGCAGTACTTC. This codes for CASRLPPGQSYEQYF.